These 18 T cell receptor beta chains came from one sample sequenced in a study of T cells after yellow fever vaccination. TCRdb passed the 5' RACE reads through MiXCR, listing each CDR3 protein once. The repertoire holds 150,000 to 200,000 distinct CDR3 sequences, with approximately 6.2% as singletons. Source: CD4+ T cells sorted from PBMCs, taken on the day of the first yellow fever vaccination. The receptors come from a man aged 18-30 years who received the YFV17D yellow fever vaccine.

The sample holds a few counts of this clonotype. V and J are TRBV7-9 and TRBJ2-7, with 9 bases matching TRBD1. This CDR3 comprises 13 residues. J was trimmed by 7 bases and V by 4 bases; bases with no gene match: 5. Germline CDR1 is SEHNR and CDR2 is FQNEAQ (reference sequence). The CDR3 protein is CASSSQGASEQYV. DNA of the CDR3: TGTGCCAGCAGCTCACAGGGGGCGAGTGAGCAGTACGTC.

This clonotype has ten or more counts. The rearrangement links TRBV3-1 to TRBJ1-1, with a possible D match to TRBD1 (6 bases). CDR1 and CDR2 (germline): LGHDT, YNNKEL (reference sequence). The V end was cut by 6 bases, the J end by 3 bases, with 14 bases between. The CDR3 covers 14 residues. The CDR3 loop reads CASRLRGGDTEAFF. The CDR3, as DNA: TGTGCCAGCAGACTTAGGGGGGGGGACACTGAAGCTTTCTTT.

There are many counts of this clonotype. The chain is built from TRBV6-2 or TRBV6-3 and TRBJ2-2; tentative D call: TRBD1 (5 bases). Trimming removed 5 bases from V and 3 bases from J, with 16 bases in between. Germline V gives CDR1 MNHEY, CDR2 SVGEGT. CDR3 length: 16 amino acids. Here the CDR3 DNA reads TGTGCCAGCAGTCAGGGTAGAGACACCTACACCGGGGAGCTGTTTTTT. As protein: CASSQGRDTYTGELFF.

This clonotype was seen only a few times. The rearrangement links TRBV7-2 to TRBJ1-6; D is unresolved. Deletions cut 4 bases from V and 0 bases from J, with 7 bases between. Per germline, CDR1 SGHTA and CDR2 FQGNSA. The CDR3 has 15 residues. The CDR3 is CASSSVNSYNSPLHF. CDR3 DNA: TGTGCCAGCAGCTCGGTAAACTCCTATAATTCACCCCTCCACTTT.

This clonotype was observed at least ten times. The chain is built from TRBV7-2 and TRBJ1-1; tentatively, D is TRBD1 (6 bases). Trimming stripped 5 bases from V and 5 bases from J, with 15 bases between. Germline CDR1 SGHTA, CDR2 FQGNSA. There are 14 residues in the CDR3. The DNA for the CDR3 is TGTGCCAGCAGCCCACAGGGTAGGAGGACTGAAGCTTTCTTT. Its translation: CASSPQGRRTEAFF.

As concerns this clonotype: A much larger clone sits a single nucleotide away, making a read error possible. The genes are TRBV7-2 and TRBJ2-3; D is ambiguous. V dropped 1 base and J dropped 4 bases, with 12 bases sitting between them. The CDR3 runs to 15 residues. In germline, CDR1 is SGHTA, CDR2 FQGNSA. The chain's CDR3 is CASSLENMVADTQYF. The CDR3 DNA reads TGTGCCAGCAGCTTAGAGAACATGGTTGCAGATACGCAGTATTTT.

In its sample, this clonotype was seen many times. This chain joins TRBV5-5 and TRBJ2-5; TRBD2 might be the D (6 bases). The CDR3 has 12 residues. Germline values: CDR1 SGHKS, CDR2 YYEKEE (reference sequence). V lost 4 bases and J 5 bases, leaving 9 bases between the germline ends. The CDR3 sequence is CASSPAGETQYF. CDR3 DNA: TGTGCCAGCAGCCCGGCGGGGGAGACCCAGTACTTC.

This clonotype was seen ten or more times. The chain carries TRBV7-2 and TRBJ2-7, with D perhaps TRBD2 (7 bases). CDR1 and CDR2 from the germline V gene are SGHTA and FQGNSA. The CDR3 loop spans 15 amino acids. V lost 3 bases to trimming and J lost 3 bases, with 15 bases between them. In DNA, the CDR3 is TGTGCCAGCAGCTTGGCTTGGGGGGGGCGCTACGAGCAGTACTTC. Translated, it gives CASSLAWGGRYEQYF. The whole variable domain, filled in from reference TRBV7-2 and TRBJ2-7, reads GAGVSQSPSNKVTEKGKDVELRCDPISGHTALYWYRQSLGQGLEFLIYFQGNSAPDKSGLPSDRFSAERTGGSVSTLTIQRTQQEDSAVYLCASSLAWGGRYEQYFGPGTRLTVT.

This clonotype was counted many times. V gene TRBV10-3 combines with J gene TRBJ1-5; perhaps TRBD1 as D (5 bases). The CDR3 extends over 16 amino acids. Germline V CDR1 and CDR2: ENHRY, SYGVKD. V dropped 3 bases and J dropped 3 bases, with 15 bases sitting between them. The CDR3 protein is CAISEVRGGPNQPQHF. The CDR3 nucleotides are TGTGCCATCAGTGAAGTTCGGGGGGGTCCCAATCAGCCCCAGCATTTT.

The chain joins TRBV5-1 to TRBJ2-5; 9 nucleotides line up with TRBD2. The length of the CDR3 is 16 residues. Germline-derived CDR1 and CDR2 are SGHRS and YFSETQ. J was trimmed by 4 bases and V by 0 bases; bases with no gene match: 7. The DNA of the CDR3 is TGCGCCAGCAGCTTGGATGTTAGCGGGGGAGGAGAGACCCAGTACTTC. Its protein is CASSLDVSGGGETQYF.

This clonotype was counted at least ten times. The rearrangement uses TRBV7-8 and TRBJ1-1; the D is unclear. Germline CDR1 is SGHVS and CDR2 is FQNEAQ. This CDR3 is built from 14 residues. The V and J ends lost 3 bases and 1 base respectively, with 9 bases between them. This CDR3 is CASSLNIGNTEAFF. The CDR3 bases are TGTGCCAGCAGCTTGAATATAGGGAACACTGAAGCTTTCTTT.

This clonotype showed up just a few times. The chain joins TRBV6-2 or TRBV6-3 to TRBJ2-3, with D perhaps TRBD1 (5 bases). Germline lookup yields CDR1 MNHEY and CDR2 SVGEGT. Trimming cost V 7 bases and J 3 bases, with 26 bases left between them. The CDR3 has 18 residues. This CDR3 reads CASNAGPGRLASTDTQYF. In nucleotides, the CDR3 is TGTGCCAGCAACGCCGGGCCAGGGCGCCTGGCGAGTACAGATACGCAGTATTTT.

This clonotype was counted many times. The CDR3 loop is CASSGTGGTEAFF. CDR3 in DNA: TGTGCCAGCAGCGGGACAGGGGGCACTGAAGCTTTCTTT. V usage is TRBV11-2 and J usage is TRBJ1-1, with 11 bases identical to TRBD1. Germline V gives CDR1 SGHAT, CDR2 FQNNGV. V lost 5 bases to trimming and J lost 4 bases; unmatched junction nucleotides: 0. The CDR3 runs to 13 residues.

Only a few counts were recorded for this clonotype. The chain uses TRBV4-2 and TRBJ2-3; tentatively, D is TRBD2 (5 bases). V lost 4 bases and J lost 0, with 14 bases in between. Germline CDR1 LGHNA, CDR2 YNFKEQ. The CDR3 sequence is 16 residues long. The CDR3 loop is CASSPTGGQSTDTQYF. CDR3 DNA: TGTGCCAGCAGCCCGACCGGAGGTCAAAGCACAGATACGCAGTATTTT.

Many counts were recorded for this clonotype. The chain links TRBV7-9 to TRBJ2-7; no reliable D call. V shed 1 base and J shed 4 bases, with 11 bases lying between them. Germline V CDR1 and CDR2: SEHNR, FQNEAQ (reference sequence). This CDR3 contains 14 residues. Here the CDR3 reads CASSLGLADYEQYF. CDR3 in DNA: TGTGCCAGCAGCTTAGGCCTGGCAGATTACGAGCAGTACTTC.

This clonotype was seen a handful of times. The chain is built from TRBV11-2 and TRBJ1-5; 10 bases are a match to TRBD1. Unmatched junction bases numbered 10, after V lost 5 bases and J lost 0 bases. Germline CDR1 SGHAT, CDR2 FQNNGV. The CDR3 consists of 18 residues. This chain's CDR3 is CASSVFGTGDYSNQPQHF. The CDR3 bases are TGTGCCAGCAGCGTTTTCGGGACAGGGGATTATAGCAATCAGCCCCAGCATTTT. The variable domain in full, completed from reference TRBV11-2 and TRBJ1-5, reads EAGVAQSPRYKIIEKRQSVAFWCNPISGHATLYWYQQILGQGPKLLIQFQNNGVVDDSQLPKDRFSAERLKGVDSTLKIQPAKLEDSAVYLCASSVFGTGDYSNQPQHFGDGTRLSIL.

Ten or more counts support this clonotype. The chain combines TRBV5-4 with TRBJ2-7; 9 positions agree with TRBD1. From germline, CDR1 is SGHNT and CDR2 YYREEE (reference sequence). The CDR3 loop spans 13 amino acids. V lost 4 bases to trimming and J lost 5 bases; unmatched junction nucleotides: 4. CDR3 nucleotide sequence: TGTGCCAGCAGCAAACAGGGGGCGGACGAGCAGTACGTC. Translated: CASSKQGADEQYV.

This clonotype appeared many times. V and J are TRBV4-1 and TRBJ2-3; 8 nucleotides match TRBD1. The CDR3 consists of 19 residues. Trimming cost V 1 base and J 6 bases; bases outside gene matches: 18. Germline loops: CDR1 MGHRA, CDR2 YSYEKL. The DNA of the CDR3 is TGCGCCAGCAGCCAAGGGGCGCCGGGACAGGTTGCAAGAGTGGATACGCAGTATTTT. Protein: CASSQGAPGQVARVDTQYF.